These T cell receptor beta chains were read from a single sample in a study of Ad26.COV2.S vaccination and SARS-CoV-2 variants. Profiling relied on immunoSEQ multiplex PCR, and the TCRdb table lists in-frame clones only, not all of them. The sample has fewer than 150,000 clones, 80% to 90% seen once; the top ten hold approximately 5%. The material sequenced was peripheral blood, taken after recovery from COVID-19. The receptor source for this set is a human donor who had recovered from COVID-19. The CDR3 runs from the conserved cysteine through the conserved F or W. Each record gives: D gene, clone size, V gene, J gene, CDR3 DNA, CDR3 protein. A D gene is named only where the DNA matches it firmly. Clone size, where shown, is once, few, many, or a class for clones that have expanded.

D: -
size: -
V: TRBV19
J: TRBJ2-1
DNA: TGTGCCAGTAGTGATGGGTGGTCCTACAATGAGCAGTTCTTC
CDR3: CASSDGWSYNEQFF

D: -
size: -
V: TRBV10-1
J: TRBJ2-3
DNA: TGCGCCAGCAGCCTGACCCAACTACCAGATACGCAGTATTTT
CDR3: CASSLTQLPDTQYF

D: -
size: -
V: TRBV6-5
J: TRBJ1-2
DNA: TGTGCCAGCACTCTCAAAGCAGGGATCGGTGGCTACACCTTC
CDR3: CASTLKAGIGGYTF

D: -
size: -
V: TRBV30
J: TRBJ1-3
DNA: TGTGCCTGGAGTCCTACCCTAACGAGCTCTGGAAACACCATATATTTT
CDR3: CAWSPTLTSSGNTIYF

D: -
size: -
V: TRBV27
J: TRBJ1-2
DNA: TGTGCCAGCAGTTCGCAAATCCATAATTCGAAGGGCTACACCTTC
CDR3: CASSSQIHNSKGYTF

D: -
size: -
V: TRBV5-6
J: TRBJ1-2
DNA: TGTGCCAGCAGCTTTTACGGGCCCTATGGCTACACCTTC
CDR3: CASSFYGPYGYTF

D: -
size: -
V: TRBV7-2
J: TRBJ1-2
DNA: TGTGCCAGCAGCTTAGAGCCCGTAGGACGGAACCTCTATGGCTACACCTTC
CDR3: CASSLEPVGRNLYGYTF

D: -
size: -
V: TRBV4-3
J: TRBJ1-4
DNA: TGCGCCAGCAGCCAAGATTGGGGTGTCGAAAAACTGTTTTTT
CDR3: CASSQDWGVEKLFF

D: -
size: -
V: TRBV4-3
J: TRBJ2-7
DNA: TGCGCCAGCAGCCAAGCCTCCAGGGGTCCCTCCTACGAGCAGTACTTC
CDR3: CASSQASRGPSYEQYF

D: -
size: -
V: TRBV7-9
J: TRBJ2-3
DNA: TGTGCCAGCAGCCCTTCACGGGGGAGCCGAAGCGATACGCAGTATTTT
CDR3: CASSPSRGSRSDTQYF

D: -
size: -
V: TRBV28
J: TRBJ1-5
DNA: TGTGCCAGCAGTCCCCCGGCCCGACATCCCGGAAGCAATCAGCCCCAGCATTTT
CDR3: CASSPPARHPGSNQPQHF

D: TRBD2
size: -
V: TRBV6-1
J: TRBJ2-3
DNA: TGTGCCAGCAGTGCAATTGGGAGCGGGGGGTCCACAGATACGCAGTATTTT
CDR3: CASSAIGSGGSTDTQYF

D: TRBD1
size: -
V: TRBV2
J: TRBJ1-4
DNA: TGTGCCAGCAGCCCTGACAGGGGCCCGCGTGAAAAACTGTTTTTT
CDR3: CASSPDRGPREKLFF

D: -
size: few
V: TRBV6-5
J: TRBJ1-5
DNA: TGTGCCAGCAGGCCAGGGTACCATCAGCCCCAGCATTTT
CDR3: CASRPGYHQPQHF

D: -
size: -
V: TRBV2
J: TRBJ1-6
DNA: TGTGCCAGCAGGGGAAGGGCCGGTTCACCCCTCCACTTT
CDR3: CASRGRAGSPLHF

D: -
size: -
V: TRBV2
J: TRBJ1-6
DNA: TGTGCCAGCAGTGAATCCGGTTCACCCCTCCACTTT
CDR3: CASSESGSPLHF

D: -
size: -
V: TRBV30
J: TRBJ2-2
DNA: TGTGCCTGGAGGGGGCTGGCGGGTTCGAACACCGGGGAGCTGTTTTTT
CDR3: CAWRGLAGSNTGELFF

D: -
size: -
V: TRBV28
J: TRBJ2-6
DNA: TGTGCCAGCAGTTTATTCTCTGGGGCCAACGTCCTGACTTTC
CDR3: CASSLFSGANVLTF

D: -
size: -
V: TRBV7-2
J: TRBJ2-7
DNA: TGTGCCAGCGGTTCGGACTCCTCGTACGAGCAGTACTTC
CDR3: CASGSDSSYEQYF

D: -
size: -
V: TRBV2
J: TRBJ1-1
DNA: TGTGCCACCACGGTACAGGGTCGAAGGGGGAACACTGAAGCTTTCTTT
CDR3: CATTVQGRRGNTEAFF

D: -
size: -
V: TRBV19
J: TRBJ1-5
DNA: TGTGCCAGTAGGTCAGAAAGCAATCAGCCCCAGCATTTT
CDR3: CASRSESNQPQHF

D: TRBD2
size: -
V: TRBV3-1/TRBV3-2
J: TRBJ2-5
DNA: TGTGCCAGCAGCCAAGATCATAGCGGGGGGGCTGTCCAAGAGACCCAGTACTTC
CDR3: CASSQDHSGGAVQETQYF

D: TRBD2
size: -
V: TRBV19
J: TRBJ2-7
DNA: TGTGCCAGTAGACCCTCCGGGGGGAGCTCCTACGAGCAGTACTTC
CDR3: CASRPSGGSSYEQYF

D: -
size: -
V: TRBV7-9
J: TRBJ1-1
DNA: TGTGCCAGCAGCTTAGTCGGGAAATCCATGAACACTGAAGCTTTCTTT
CDR3: CASSLVGKSMNTEAFF

D: TRBD1
size: -
V: TRBV20-1
J: TRBJ1-2
DNA: TGCAGTGCTAGCCGGACAGGGCAGATCGTCTTC
CDR3: CSASRTGQIVF

D: -
size: -
V: TRBV30
J: TRBJ2-7
DNA: TGTGCCTGGAGTACCCGGACCCAAGCCTACGAGCAGTACTTC
CDR3: CAWSTRTQAYEQYF

D: TRBD1
size: -
V: TRBV5-5
J: TRBJ2-3
DNA: TGTGCCAGCAGCTTTTTGGTCCAGGGGGCTACAGATACGCAGTATTTT
CDR3: CASSFLVQGATDTQYF

D: TRBD1
size: -
V: TRBV27
J: TRBJ2-4
DNA: TGTGCCAGCAGCCCACAGGGGGCGCCCGCCAAAAACATTCAGTACTTC
CDR3: CASSPQGAPAKNIQYF